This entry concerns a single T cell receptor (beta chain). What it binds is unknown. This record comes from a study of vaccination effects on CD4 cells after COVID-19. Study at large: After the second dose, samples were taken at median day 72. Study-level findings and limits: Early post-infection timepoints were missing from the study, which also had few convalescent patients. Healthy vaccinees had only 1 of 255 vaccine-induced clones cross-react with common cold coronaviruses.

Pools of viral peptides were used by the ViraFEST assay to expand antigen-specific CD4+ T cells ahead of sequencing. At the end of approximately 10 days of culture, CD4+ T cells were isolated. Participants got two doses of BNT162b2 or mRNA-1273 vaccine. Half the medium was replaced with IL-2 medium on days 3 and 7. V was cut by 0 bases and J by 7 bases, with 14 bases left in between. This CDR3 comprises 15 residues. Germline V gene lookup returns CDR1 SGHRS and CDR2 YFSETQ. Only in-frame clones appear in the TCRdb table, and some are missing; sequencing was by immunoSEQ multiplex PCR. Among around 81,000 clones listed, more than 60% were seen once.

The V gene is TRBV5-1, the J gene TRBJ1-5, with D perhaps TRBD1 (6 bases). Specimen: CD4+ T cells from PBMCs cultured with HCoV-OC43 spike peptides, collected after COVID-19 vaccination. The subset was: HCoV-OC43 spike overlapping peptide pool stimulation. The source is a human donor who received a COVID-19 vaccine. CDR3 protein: CASSLGPGAGQPQHF. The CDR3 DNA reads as TGCGCCAGCAGCTTGGGTCCGGGGGCGGGGCAGCCCCAGCATTTT.